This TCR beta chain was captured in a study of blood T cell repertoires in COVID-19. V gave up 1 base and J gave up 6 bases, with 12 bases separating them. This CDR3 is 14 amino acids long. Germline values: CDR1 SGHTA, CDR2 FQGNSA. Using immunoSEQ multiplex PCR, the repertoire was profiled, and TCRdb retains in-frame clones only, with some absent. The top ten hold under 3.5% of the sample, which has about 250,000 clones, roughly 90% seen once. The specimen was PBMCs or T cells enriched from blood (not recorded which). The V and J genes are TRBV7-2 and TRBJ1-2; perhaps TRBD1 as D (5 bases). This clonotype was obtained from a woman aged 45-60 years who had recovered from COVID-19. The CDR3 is CASSLGQGRNGYTF. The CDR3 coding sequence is TGTGCCAGCAGCTTAGGGCAGGGCAGGAATGGCTACACCTTC.